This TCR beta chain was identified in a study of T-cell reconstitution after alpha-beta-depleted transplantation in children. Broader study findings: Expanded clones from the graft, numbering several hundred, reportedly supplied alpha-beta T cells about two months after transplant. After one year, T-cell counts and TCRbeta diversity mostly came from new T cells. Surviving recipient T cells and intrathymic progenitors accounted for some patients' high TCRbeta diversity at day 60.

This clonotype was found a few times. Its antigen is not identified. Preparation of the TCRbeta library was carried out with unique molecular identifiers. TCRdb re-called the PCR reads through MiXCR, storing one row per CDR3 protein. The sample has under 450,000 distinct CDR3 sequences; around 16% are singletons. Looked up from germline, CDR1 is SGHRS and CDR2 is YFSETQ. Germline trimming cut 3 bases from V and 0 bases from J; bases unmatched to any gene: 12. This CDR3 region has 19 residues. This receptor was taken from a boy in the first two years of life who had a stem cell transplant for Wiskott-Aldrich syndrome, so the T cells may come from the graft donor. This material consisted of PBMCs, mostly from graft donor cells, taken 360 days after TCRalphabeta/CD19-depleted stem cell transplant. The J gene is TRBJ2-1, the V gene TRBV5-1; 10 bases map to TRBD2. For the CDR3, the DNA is TGCGCCAGCAGCTCCAGCGGGGGGGCTCGTCAGAGCTCCTACAATGAGCAGTTCTTC. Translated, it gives CASSSSGGARQSSYNEQFF.